This TCR beta chain stems from a study of T cells in Graves' hyperthyroidism and ophthalmopathy. The overall study: Peripheral blood was secured at the point of initial diagnosis, before any treatment.

RNA transcripts served as the template for amplifying TCR beta CDR3 regions. The HTBI primer set drove a first-round RT-PCR of the TCR CDR3. MiXCR, run by TCRdb on the multiplex PCR reads, gives a single entry per CDR3 protein. The table shows 750,000 to 950,000 distinct CDR3 sequences, with over 35% occurring only once. This CDR3 spans 12 amino acids. Germline loops: CDR1 SQVTM, CDR2 ANQGSEA. Trimming left V 4 bases short and J 2 bases short, with 7 bases between. Over 18 months, lack of ophthalmopathy progression marked Graves' hyperthyroidism as stable. Those patients with uncontrolled infection, other autoimmune disease, pregnancy or lactation were excluded.

This clonotype originated in a young man with Graves' hyperthyroidism. The sequenced sample consisted of blood. The chain carries TRBV29-1 and TRBJ2-3; the D is unclear. The CDR3: CSVGGDTDTQYF. Here the CDR3 DNA reads TGCAGCGTTGGCGGTGACACAGATACGCAGTATTTT.